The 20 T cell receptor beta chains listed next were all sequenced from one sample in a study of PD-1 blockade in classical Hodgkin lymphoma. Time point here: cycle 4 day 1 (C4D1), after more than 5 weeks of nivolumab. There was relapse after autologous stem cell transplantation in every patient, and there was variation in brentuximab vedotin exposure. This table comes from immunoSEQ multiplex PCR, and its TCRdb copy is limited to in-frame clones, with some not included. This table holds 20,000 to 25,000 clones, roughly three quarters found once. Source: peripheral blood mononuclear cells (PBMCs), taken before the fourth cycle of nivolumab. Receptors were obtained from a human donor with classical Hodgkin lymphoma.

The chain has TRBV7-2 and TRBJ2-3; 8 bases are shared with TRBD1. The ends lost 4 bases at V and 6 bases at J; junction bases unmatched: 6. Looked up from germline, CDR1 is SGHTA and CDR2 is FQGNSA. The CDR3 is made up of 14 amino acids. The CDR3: CASSSDRVSDTQYF. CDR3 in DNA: TGTGCCAGCAGCTCGGACAGGGTATCCGATACGCAGTATTTT.

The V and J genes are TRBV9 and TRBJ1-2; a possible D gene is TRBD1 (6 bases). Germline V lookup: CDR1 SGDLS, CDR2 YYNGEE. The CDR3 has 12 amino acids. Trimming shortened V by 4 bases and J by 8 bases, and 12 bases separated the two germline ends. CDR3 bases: TGTGCCAGCAGCTTCAGGGGTGGCGGCTACACCTTC. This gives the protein CASSFRGGGYTF.

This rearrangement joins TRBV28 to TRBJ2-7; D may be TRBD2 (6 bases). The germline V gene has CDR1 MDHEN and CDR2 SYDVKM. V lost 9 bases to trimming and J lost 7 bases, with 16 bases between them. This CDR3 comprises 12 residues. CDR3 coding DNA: TGTGCCAGTTGGACAAACGGGAGAGAGCAGTACTTC. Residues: CASWTNGREQYF. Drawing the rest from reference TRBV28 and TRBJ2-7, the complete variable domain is DVKVTQSSRYLVKRTGEKVFLECVQDMDHENMFWYRQDPGLGLRLIYFSYDVKMKEKGDIPEGYSVSREKKERFSLILESASTNQTSMYLCASWTNGREQYFGPGTRLTVT.

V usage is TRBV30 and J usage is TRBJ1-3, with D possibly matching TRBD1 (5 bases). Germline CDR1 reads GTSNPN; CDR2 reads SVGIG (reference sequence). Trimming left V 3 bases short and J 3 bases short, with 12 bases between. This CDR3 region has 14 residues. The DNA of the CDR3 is TGTGCCTGGAGGGCCCGGGGGTATGGAAACACCATATATTTT. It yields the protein CAWRARGYGNTIYF.

The CDR3 reads CAISRPGTGGEQYF. The CDR3, as DNA: TGTGCCATCTCCCGTCCCGGGACAGGGGGCGAGCAGTACTTC. The V and J genes are TRBV6-5 and TRBJ2-7; 11 nucleotides match TRBD1. The CDR3 totals 14 residues. CDR1 is MNHEY, CDR2 SVGAGI, per germline. J was trimmed by 6 bases and V by 10 bases; bases with no gene match: 11.

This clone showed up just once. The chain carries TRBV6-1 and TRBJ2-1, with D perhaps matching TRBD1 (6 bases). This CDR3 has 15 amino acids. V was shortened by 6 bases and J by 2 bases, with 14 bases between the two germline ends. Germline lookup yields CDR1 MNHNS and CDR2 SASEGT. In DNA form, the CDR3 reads TGTGCCAGCAGGAACACAGGGTCCACCTACAATGAGCAGTTCTTC. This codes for CASRNTGSTYNEQFF.

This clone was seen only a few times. The CDR3 protein is CASSSPSGGSTDTQYF. Here the CDR3 DNA reads TGTGCCAGCAGCTCCCCCAGCGGGGGTAGCACAGATACGCAGTATTTT. This chain uses TRBV7-6 with TRBJ2-3; 8 nucleotides match TRBD2. Germline V gene data show CDR1 as SGHVS and CDR2 as FNYEAQ. V trimming: 4 bases; J trimming: 0 bases; junction bases outside the gene matches: 6. This CDR3 spans 16 amino acids.

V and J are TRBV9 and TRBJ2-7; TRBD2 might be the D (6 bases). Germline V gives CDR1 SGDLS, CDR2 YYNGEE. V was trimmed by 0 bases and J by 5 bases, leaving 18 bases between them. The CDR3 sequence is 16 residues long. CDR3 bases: TGTGCCAGCAGCGTAGACGTGGGCGGGACCGGGAACGAGCAGTACTTC. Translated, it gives CASSVDVGGTGNEQYF.

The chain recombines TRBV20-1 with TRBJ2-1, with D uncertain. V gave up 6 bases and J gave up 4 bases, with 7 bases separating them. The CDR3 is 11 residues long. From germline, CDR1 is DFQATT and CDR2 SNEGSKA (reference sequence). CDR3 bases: TGCAGTGCGAACAAGTACAATGAGCAGTTCTTC. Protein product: CSANKYNEQFF.

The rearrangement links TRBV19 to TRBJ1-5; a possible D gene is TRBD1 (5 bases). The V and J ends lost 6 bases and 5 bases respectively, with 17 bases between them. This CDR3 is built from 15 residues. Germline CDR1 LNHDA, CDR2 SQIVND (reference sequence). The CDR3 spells CASRRRDSLYQPQHF. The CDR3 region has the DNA TGTGCCAGTAGGCGCCGAGACAGCCTCTATCAGCCCCAGCATTTT.

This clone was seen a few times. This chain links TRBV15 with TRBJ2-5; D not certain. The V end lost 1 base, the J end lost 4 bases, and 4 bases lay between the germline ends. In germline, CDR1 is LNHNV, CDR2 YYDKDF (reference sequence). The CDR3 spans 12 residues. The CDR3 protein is CATSRVGETQYF. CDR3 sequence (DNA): TGTGCCACCAGCAGAGTCGGAGAGACCCAGTACTTC.

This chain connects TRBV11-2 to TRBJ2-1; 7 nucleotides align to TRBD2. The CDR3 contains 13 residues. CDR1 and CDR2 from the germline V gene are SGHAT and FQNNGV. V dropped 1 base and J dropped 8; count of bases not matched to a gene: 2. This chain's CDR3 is CASSLGLADEQFF. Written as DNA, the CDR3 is TGTGCCAGCAGCTTAGGACTAGCAGATGAGCAGTTCTTC.

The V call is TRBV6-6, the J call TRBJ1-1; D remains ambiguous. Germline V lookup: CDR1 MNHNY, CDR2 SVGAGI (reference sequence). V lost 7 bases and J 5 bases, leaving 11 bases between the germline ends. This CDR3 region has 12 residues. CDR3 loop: CASKQAGTEAFF. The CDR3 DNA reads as TGTGCCAGCAAGCAGGCGGGAACTGAAGCTTTCTTT.

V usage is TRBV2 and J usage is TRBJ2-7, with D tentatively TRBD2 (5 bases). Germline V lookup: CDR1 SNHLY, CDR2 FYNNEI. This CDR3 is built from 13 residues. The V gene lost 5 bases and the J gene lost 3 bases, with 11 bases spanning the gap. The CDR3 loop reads CASSTTRGYEQYF. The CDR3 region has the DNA TGTGCCAGCAGTACCACTAGAGGCTACGAGCAGTACTTC.

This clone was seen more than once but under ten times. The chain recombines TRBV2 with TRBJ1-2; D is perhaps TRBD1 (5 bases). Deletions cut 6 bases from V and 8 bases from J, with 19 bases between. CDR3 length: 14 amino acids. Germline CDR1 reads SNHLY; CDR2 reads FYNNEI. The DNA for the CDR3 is TGTGCCAGCAGCCTGTCTGGGACCTTCGAGGGCTACACCTTC. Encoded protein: CASSLSGTFEGYTF.

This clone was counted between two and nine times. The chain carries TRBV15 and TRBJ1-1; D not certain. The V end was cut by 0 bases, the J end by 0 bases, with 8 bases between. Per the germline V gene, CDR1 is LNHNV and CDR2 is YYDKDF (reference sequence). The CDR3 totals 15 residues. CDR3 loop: CATSRDLDLNTEAFF. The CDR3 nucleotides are TGTGCCACCAGCAGAGATCTGGATTTGAACACTGAAGCTTTCTTT.

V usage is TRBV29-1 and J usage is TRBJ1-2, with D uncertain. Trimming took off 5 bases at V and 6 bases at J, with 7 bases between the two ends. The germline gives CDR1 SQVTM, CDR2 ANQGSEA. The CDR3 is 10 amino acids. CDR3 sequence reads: CSVWEDGYTF. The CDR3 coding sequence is TGCAGCGTTTGGGAGGATGGCTACACCTTC.

The CDR3 here is CASNPGSPNSPLHF. The CDR3, as DNA: TGTGCCAGCAACCCGGGGTCCCCCAATTCACCCCTCCACTTT. J is TRBJ1-6 and V is TRBV6-5; D unclear. V was trimmed by 7 bases and J by 7 bases, leaving 14 bases between them. Germline V gives CDR1 MNHEY, CDR2 SVGAGI. The CDR3 has 14 residues.

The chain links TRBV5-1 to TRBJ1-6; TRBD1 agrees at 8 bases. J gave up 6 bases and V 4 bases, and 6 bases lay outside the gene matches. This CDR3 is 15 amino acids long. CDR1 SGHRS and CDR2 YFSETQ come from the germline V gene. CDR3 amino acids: CASSPTGGGNSPLHF. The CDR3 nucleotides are TGCGCCAGCAGCCCTACAGGGGGGGGTAATTCACCCCTCCACTTT. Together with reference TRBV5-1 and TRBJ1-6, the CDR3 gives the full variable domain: KAGVTQTPRYLIKTRGQQVTLSCSPISGHRSVSWYQQTPGQGLQFLFEYFSETQRNKGNFPGRFSGRQFSNSRSEMNVSTLELGDSALYLCASSPTGGGNSPLHFGNGTRLTVT.

In DNA, the CDR3 is TGTGCCAGCTCACCACCCACAGATACGCAGTATTTT. Translated: CASSPPTDTQYF. The chain has TRBV18 and TRBJ2-3; D unresolved. Germline V gene lookup returns CDR1 KGHSH and CDR2 LQKENI. Trimming pared 0 bases from V and 2 bases from J, leaving 0 bases between. The CDR3 runs 12 residues. Together with reference TRBV18 and TRBJ2-3, the CDR3 gives the full variable domain: NAGVMQNPRHLVRRRGQEARLRCSPMKGHSHVYWYRQLPEEGLKFMVYLQKENIIDESGMPKERFSAEFPKEGPSILRIQQVVRGDSAAYFCASSPPTDTQYFGPGTRLTVL.